The table lists the clone carrying this T cell receptor (beta chain) with a few counts. This sample was included in a study of blood T cells in healthy people across ages. For the second PCR, which ran for about 6 to 11 cycles, a sample-barcoded 5' primer and a J-beta primer mix were used. TCRdb re-called the 5' RACE reads with MiXCR, one entry per CDR3 protein. The sample has about 1,800,000 distinct CDR3 sequences; about 30% are singletons. Per sample, at least 5 micrograms of total RNA were extracted. This CDR3 has 15 amino acids. Germline lookup yields CDR1 KGHSH and CDR2 LQKENI. The ends lost 3 bases at V and 3 bases at J; junction bases unmatched: 6.

This receptor was taken from a woman younger than 45 in good health. Sequenced input: blood. V gene TRBV18 combines with J gene TRBJ1-2; 8 positions agree with TRBD1. CDR3 nucleotides: TGTGCCAGCTCACCCTGGGACAGGTTCGACTATGGCTACACCTTC. Its protein is CASSPWDRFDYGYTF.